Presented here are 7 T cell receptor beta chains from one specimen sequenced in a study of graft-versus-host responses after intestinal transplantation. The assay was immunoSEQ multiplex PCR, and TCRdb's table has in-frame clones only and misses some. The sample shows roughly 69,000 clones, about nine tenths of them seen only once. The source was bone marrow, collected 700 to 750 days after intestinal transplantation. The receptors derive from a human patient who received an intestinal transplant, so some T cells may come from the graft donor.

This clone has a handful of counts. The CDR3 spells CATWAYRTSGSNTEAFF. As DNA, the CDR3 is TGTGCCACCTGGGCCTACAGGACGTCAGGGTCGAACACTGAAGCTTTCTTT. The V gene is TRBV19, the J gene TRBJ1-1; a weak D match, TRBD1 (5 bases). Looked up from germline, CDR1 is LNHDA and CDR2 is SQIVND (reference sequence). Trimming took off 10 bases at V and 1 base at J, with 25 bases between the two ends. The CDR3 totals 17 residues.

The chain combines TRBV4-2 with TRBJ1-5; the match to TRBD1 covers 10 bases. The CDR3 loop spans 19 amino acids. The V segment lost 1 base and the J segment 2 bases; nucleotides outside the gene matches: 11. The V gene's germline CDR1 is LGHNA and CDR2 YNFKEQ. Here the CDR3 DNA reads TGTGCCAGCAGCCAAGTGCCGGGACAGGGGAAGCGGGGCAATCAGCCCCAGCATTTT. It is translated as CASSQVPGQGKRGNQPQHF.

The chain couples TRBV4-1 to TRBJ1-1; the D gene is possibly TRBD1 (6 bases). CDR1 is MGHRA and CDR2 is YSYEKL in the germline V gene. The ends were cut back, 0 bases at V and 0 bases at J, with 20 bases in the middle. The CDR3 is made up of 19 amino acids. The CDR3 region is CASSQDVAGTQSLNTEAFF. As DNA, the CDR3 is TGCGCCAGCAGCCAAGATGTCGCCGGGACACAGTCTTTGAACACTGAAGCTTTCTTT.

The rearrangement joins TRBV10-3 to TRBJ1-5, with 7 positions matching TRBD1. The J segment lost 6 bases and the V segment lost 6 bases, leaving 8 bases of the junction unmatched. Germline V gene sequence: CDR1 ENHRY, CDR2 SYGVKD. CDR3 length: 14 amino acids. CDR3 DNA: TGTGCCATCAGCCCCGAGGGGGCAAGTCAGCCCCAGCATTTT. Protein sequence: CAISPEGASQPQHF.

This chain joins TRBV6-1 and TRBJ2-5; D is perhaps TRBD1 (6 bases). Trimming removed 2 bases from V and 4 bases from J, with 11 bases in between. From germline, CDR1 is MNHNS and CDR2 SASEGT. This CDR3 has 14 amino acids. This chain's CDR3 is CASSEFGGPETQYF. The DNA for the CDR3 is TGTGCCAGCAGTGAATTTGGGGGCCCAGAGACCCAGTACTTC.

The chain uses TRBV6-5 and TRBJ2-5; no definite D call. V was clipped by 0 bases and J by 5 bases, with 10 bases between them. Germline CDR1 MNHEY, CDR2 SVGAGI. The CDR3 loop spans 14 amino acids. For the CDR3, the DNA is TGTGCCAGCAGTTACTCGAGTAGAAGGGAGACCCAGTACTTC. This encodes CASSYSSRRETQYF.

This chain joins TRBV7-3 and TRBJ2-2, with TRBD1 matching over 7 bases. The CDR3 runs 17 residues. The V and J ends lost 3 bases and 0 bases, in that order; junction bases with no gene match: 7. In germline, CDR1 is SGHTA, CDR2 FQGTGA. The CDR3 coding sequence is TGTGCCAGCAGCTTTCCCGAGGGGACAGCGAACACCGGGGAGCTGTTTTTT. Translating gives CASSFPEGTANTGELFF.